This TCR beta chain was observed in a study of T cells in Graves' hyperthyroidism and ophthalmopathy. The length of the CDR3 is 19 residues. V trimming: 2 bases; J trimming: 8 bases; junction bases outside the gene matches: 16. Germline V gene data show CDR1 as MNHEY and CDR2 as SVGAGI. Amplification targeted TCR beta CDR3 regions from RNA transcripts. RT-PCR in the first round (using the HTBI primer set) targeted the TCR CDR3. One entry per CDR3 protein results from TCRdb running MiXCR on the multiplex PCR reads. The data contain about 590,000 distinct CDR3 sequences, about 14% of them singletons. The J gene is TRBJ2-1, the V gene TRBV6-5; 12 bases match TRBD2. Sequencing input: blood. The receptor comes from a woman in her late teens or twenties with Graves' ophthalmopathy. This CDR3 reads CASSYERLAGATYSDEQFF. DNA for the CDR3: TGTGCCAGCAGTTACGAAAGACTAGCGGGGGCAACCTATAGCGATGAGCAGTTCTTC.